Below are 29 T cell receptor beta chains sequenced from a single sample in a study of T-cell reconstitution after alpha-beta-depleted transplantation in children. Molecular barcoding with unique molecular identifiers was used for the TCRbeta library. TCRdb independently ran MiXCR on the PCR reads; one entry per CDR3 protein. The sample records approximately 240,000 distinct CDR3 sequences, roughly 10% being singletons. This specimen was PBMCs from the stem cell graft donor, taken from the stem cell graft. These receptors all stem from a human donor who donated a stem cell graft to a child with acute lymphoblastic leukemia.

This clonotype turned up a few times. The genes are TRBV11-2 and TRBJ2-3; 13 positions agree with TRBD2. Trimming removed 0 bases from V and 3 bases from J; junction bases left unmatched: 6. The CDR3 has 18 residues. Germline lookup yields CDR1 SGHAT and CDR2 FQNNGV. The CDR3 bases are TGTGCCAGCAGCTTAGAGGGTGGGACTAGCGGGGAAACAGATACGCAGTATTTT. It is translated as CASSLEGGTSGETDTQYF.

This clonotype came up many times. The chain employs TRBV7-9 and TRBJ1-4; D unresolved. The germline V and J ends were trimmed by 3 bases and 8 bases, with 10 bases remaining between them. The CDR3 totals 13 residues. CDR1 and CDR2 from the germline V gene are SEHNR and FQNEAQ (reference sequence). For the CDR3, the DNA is TGTGCCAGCAGCTTTCCCCCCGACGAAAAACTGTTTTTT. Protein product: CASSFPPDEKLFF.

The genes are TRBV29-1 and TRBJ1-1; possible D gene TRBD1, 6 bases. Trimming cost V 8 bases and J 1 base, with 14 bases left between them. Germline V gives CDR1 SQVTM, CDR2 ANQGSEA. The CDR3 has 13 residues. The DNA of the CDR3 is TGCAGCTCCCGGGGGCAGACGAACACTGAAGCTTTCTTT. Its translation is CSSRGQTNTEAFF. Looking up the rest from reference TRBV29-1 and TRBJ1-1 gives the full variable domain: SAVISQKPSRDICQRGTSLTIQCQVDSQVTMMFWYRQQPGQSLTLIATANQGSEATYESGFVIDKFPISRPNLTFSTLTVSNMSPEDSSIYLCSSRGQTNTEAFFGQGTRLTVV.

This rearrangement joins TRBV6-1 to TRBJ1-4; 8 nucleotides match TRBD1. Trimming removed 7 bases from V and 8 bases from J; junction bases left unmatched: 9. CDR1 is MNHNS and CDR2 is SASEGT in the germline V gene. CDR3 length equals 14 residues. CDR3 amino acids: CASIGQGRDEKLFF. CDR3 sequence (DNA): TGTGCCAGCATCGGACAGGGACGGGACGAAAAACTGTTTTTT.

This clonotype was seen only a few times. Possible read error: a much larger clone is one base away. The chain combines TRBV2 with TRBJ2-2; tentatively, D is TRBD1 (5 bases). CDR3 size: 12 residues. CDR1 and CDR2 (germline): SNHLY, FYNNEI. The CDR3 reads CPSSRVTGELFF. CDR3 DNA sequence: TGTCCCAGCAGCAGGGTCACCGGGGAGCTGTTTTTT.

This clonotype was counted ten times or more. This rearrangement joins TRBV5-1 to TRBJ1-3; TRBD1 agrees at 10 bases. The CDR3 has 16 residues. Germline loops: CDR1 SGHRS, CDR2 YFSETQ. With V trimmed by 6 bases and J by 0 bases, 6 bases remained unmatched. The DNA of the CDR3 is TGCGCCAGCACGACAGGGGGCCCAAACTCTGGAAACACCATATATTTT. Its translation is CASTTGGPNSGNTIYF. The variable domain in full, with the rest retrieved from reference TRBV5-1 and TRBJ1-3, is KAGVTQTPRYLIKTRGQQVTLSCSPISGHRSVSWYQQTPGQGLQFLFEYFSETQRNKGNFPGRFSGRQFSNSRSEMNVSTLELGDSALYLCASTTGGPNSGNTIYFGEGSWLTVV.

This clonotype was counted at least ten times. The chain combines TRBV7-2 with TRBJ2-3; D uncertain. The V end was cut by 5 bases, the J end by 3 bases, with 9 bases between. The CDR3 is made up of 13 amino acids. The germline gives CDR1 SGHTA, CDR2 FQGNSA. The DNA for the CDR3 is TGTGCCAGCAGCCTGACCCATACAGATACGCAGTATTTT. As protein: CASSLTHTDTQYF.

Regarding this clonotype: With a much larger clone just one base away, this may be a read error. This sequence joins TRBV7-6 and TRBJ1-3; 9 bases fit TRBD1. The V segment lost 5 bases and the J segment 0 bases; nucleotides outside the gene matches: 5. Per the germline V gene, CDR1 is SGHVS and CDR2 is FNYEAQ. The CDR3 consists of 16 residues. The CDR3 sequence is CASSMGQGSSGNTIYF. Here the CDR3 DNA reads TGTGCCAGCAGCATGGGACAGGGAAGCTCTGGAAACACCATATATTTT.

CDR3 protein: CASSLTGTAQETQYF. CDR3 in DNA: TGTGCCAGCAGCCTAACCGGGACAGCTCAAGAGACCCAGTACTTC. The chain joins TRBV7-2 to TRBJ2-5; TRBD1 matches 7 bases. V trimming: 5 bases; J trimming: 2 bases; junction bases outside the gene matches: 8. The germline V gene encodes CDR1 SGHTA and CDR2 FQGNSA. The CDR3 totals 15 residues.

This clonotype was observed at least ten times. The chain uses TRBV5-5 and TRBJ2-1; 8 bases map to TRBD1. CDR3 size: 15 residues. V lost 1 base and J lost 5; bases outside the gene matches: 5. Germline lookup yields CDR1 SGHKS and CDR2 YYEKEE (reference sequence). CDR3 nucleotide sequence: TGTGCCAGCAGCTTGTTTCCAGGGGGCAACAATGAGCAGTTCTTC. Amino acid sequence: CASSLFPGGNNEQFF. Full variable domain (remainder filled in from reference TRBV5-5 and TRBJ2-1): DAGVTQSPTHLIKTRGQQVTLRCSPISGHKSVSWYQQVLGQGPQFIFQYYEKEERGRGNFPDRFSARQFPNYSSELNVNALLLGDSALYLCASSLFPGGNNEQFFGPGTRLTVL.

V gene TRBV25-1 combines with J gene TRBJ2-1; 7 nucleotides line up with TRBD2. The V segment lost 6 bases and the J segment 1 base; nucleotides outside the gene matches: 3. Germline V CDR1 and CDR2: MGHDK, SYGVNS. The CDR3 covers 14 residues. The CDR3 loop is CASRPAGSYNEQFF. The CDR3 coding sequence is TGTGCCAGCAGGCCAGCGGGGTCCTACAATGAGCAGTTCTTC.

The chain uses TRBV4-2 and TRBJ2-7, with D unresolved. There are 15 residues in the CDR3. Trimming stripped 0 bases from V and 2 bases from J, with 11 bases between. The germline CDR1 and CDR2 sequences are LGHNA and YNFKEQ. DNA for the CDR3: TGTGCCAGCAGCCAAGAGTTGGCCAGGACCTACGAGCAGTACTTC. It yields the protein CASSQELARTYEQYF.

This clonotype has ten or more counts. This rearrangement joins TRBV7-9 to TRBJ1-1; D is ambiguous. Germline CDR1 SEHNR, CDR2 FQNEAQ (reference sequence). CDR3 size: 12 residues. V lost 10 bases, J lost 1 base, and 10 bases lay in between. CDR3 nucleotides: TGTGCCATCCCTCTGCAGAACACTGAAGCTTTCTTT. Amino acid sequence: CAIPLQNTEAFF.

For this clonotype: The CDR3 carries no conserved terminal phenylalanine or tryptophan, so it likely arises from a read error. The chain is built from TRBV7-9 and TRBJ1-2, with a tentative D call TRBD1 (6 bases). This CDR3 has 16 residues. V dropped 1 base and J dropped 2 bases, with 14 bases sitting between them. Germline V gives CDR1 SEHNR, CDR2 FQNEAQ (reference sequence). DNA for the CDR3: TGTGCCAGCAGCTTAGGCCGGACAGTGTTCAACTATGGCTACACCTAC. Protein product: CASSLGRTVFNYGYTY.

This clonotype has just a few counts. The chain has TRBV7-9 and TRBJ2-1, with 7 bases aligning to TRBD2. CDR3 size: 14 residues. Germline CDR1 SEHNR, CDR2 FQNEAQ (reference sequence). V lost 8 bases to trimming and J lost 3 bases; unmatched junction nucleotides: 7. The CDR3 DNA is TGTGCCAGCGCGTGGTCGGGGGGCTACAATGAGCAGTTCTTC. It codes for CASAWSGGYNEQFF. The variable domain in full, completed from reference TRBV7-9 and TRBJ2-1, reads DTGVSQNPRHKITKRGQNVTFRCDPISEHNRLYWYRQTLGQGPEFLTYFQNEAQLEKSRLLSDRFSAERPKGSFSTLEIQRTEQGDSAMYLCASAWSGGYNEQFFGPGTRLTVL.

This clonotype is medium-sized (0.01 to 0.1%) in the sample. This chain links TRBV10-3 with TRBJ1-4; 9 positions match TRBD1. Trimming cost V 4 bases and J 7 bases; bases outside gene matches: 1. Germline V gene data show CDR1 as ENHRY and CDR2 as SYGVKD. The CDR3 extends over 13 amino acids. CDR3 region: CAISGGQGEKLFF. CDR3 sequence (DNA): TGTGCCATCAGTGGGGGACAGGGTGAAAAACTGTTTTTT.

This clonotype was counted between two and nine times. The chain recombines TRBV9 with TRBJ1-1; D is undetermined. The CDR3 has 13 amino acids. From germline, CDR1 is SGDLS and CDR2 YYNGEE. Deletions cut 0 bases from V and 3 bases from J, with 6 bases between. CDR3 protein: CASSVVEDTEAFF. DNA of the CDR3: TGTGCCAGCAGCGTAGTTGAGGACACTGAAGCTTTCTTT. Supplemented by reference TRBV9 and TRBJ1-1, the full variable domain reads DSGVTQTPKHLITATGQRVTLRCSPRSGDLSVYWYQQSLDQGLQFLIQYYNGEERAKGNILERFSAQQFPDLHSELNLSSLELGDSALYFCASSVVEDTEAFFGQGTRLTVV.

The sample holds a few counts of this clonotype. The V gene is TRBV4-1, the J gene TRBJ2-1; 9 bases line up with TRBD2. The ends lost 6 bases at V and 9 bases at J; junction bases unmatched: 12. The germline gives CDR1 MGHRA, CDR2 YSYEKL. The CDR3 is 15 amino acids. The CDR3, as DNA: TGCGCCAGCAGACCTCCTAGCGGGGCCACCTCTGAGCAGTTCTTC. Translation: CASRPPSGATSEQFF.

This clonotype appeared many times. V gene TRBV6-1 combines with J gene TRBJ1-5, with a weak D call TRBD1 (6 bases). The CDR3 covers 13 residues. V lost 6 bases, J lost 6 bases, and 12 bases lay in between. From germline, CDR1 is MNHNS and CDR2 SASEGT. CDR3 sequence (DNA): TGTGCCAGCAGGCGCAGGGGCGGTCAGCCCCAGCATTTT. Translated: CASRRRGGQPQHF.

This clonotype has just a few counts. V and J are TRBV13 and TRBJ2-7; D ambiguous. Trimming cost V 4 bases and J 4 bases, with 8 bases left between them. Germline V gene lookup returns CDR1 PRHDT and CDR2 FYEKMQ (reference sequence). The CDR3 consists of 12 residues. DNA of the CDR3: TGTGCCAGCAGCTCTTACGGTTACGAGCAGTACTTC. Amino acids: CASSSYGYEQYF.

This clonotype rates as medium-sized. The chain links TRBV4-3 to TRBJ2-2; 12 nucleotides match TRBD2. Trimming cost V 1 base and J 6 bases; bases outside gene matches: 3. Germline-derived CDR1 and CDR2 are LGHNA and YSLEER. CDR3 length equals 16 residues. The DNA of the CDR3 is TGCGCCAGCAGCCAAGCTCTAGCGGGGGGGCCCGGGGAGCTGTTTTTT. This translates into CASSQALAGGPGELFF.

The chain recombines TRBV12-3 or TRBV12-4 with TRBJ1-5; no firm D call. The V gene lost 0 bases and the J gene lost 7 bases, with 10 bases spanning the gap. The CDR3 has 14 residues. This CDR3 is CASSLAWGQQPQHF. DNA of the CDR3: TGTGCCAGCAGTTTAGCCTGGGGTCAACAGCCCCAGCATTTT.

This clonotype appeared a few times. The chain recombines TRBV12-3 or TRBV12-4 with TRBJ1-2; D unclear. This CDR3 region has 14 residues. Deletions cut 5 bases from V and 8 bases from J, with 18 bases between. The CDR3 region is CASSTTVSPFGYTF. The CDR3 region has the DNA TGTGCCAGCAGTACCACAGTAAGCCCATTCGGCTACACCTTC.

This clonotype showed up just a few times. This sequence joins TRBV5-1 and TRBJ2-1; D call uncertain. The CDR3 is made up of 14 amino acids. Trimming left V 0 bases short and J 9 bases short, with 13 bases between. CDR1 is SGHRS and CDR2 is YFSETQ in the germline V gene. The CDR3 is CASSLEAGTVEQFF. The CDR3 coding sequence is TGCGCCAGCAGCTTGGAGGCAGGTACGGTTGAGCAGTTCTTC.

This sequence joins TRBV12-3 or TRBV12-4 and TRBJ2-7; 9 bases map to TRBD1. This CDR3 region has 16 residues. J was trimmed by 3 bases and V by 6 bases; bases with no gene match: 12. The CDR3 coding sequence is TGTGCCAGCAGCGGATCAGGACAGGGGATAAACTACGAGCAGTACTTC. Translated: CASSGSGQGINYEQYF.

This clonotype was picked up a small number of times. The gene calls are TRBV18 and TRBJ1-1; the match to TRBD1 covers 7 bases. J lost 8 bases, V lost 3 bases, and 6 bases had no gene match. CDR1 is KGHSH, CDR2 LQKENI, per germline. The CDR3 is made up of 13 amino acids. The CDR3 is CASSPGTESEAFF. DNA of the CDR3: TGTGCCAGCTCACCTGGGACAGAATCGGAAGCTTTCTTT.

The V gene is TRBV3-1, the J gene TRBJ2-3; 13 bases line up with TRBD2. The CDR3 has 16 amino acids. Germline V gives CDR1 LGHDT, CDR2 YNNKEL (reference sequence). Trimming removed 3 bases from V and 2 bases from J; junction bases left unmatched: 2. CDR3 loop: CASSHGTSGDTDTQYF. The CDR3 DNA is TGTGCCAGCAGCCATGGGACTAGCGGGGACACAGATACGCAGTATTTT.

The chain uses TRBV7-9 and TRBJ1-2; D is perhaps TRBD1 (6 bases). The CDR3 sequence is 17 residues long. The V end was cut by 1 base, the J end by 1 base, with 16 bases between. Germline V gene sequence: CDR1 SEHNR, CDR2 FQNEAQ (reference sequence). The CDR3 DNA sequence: TGTGCCAGCAGCTTAGGGCTGGGGGCGCAAGTTAACTATGGCTACACCTTC. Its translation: CASSLGLGAQVNYGYTF.

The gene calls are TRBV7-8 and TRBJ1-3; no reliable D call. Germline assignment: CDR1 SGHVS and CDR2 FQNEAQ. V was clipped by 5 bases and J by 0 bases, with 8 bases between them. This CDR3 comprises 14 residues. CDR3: CASSRSLSGNTIYF. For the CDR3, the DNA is TGTGCCAGCAGCAGATCCCTCTCTGGAAACACCATATATTTT. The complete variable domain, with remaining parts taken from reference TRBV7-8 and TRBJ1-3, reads GAGVSQSPRYKVAKRGQDVALRCDPISGHVSLFWYQQALGQGPEFLTYFQNEAQLDKSGLPSDRFFAERPEGSVSTLKIQRTQQEDSAVYLCASSRSLSGNTIYFGEGSWLTVV.